This is a list of T cell receptor beta chains from one sample in a study of T cell responses to AZD1222 COVID-19 vaccine. TCRdb keeps only in-frame clones here, not all; method: immunoSEQ multiplex PCR. Among approximately 150,000 clones listed, roughly nine tenths were seen once. Sequencing was performed on peripheral blood, taken 28 days after the second AZD1222 dose. The receptor source for this set is an adult who received the AZD1222 COVID-19 vaccine. CDR3s include the opening cysteine and the closing phenylalanine or tryptophan. The order of the fields is clone size, J gene, V gene, D gene, CDR3 DNA, CDR3 protein. The D gene is left open where the match is weak. For some rows the clone size is stated as once, few or many, or as a class when expanded; others skip it.

>once|TRBJ1-5|TRBV6-5|TRBD1
TGTGCCAGCAGTTCCACGGGCAGGGGGCGGAATCAGCCCCAGCATTTT
CASSSTGRGRNQPQHF
>once|TRBJ1-1|TRBV18|NA
TGTGCCAGCTCACCAGGCGGTTTGACTGAAGCTTTCTTT
CASSPGGLTEAFF
>NA|TRBJ2-5|TRBV11-1|NA
TGTGCCAGCAGCCCAGGGTGGGAGACCCAGTACTTC
CASSPGWETQYF
>NA|TRBJ2-3|TRBV18|NA
TGTGCCAGCTCACCTGCATTAGATACGCAGTATTTT
CASSPALDTQYF
>NA|TRBJ1-4|TRBV28|TRBD1
TGTGCCAGCAGTTTATACGGACAGGGAACAACTAATGAAAAACTGTTTTTT
CASSLYGQGTTNEKLFF
>NA|TRBJ1-2|TRBV6-1|NA
TGTGCCAGCAGTGATTCGGTAGCAGGTCTCGTTCTTTATGGCTACACCTTC
CASSDSVAGLVLYGYTF
>once|TRBJ2-1|TRBV24-1|NA
TGTGCCACCAGTGATTTCAAAGCGGGCTACAATGAGCAGTTCTTC
CATSDFKAGYNEQFF
>NA|TRBJ1-1|TRBV5-1|NA
TGCGCCAGCAATGGGGGGACAAACATGAACACTGAAGCTTTCTTT
CASNGGTNMNTEAFF
>NA|TRBJ2-7|TRBV4-3|NA
TGCGCCAGCAGCCAAGGGTTCGGGGGAAGCTCCGAGCAGTACTTC
CASSQGFGGSSEQYF
>NA|TRBJ2-5|TRBV5-8|TRBD2
TGTGCCAGCAGTCCCGGGACTAGTTCTTCGGAGACCCAGTACTTC
CASSPGTSSSETQYF
>NA|TRBJ2-7|TRBV28|NA
TGTGCCAGCAGTTCTAATCCAGACAGCTCCTACGAGCAGTACTTC
CASSSNPDSSYEQYF
>NA|TRBJ1-2|TRBV28|TRBD1
TGTGCCAGCAGAGCCCTCTTCATAACGGACAGGGGGTTAGAAAAGAACTATGGCTACACCTTC
CASRALFITDRGLEKNYGYTF
>NA|TRBJ2-7|TRBV7-6|NA
TGTGCCAGCAGCAACTCAGCTCTGGAGCAGTACTTC
CASSNSALEQYF